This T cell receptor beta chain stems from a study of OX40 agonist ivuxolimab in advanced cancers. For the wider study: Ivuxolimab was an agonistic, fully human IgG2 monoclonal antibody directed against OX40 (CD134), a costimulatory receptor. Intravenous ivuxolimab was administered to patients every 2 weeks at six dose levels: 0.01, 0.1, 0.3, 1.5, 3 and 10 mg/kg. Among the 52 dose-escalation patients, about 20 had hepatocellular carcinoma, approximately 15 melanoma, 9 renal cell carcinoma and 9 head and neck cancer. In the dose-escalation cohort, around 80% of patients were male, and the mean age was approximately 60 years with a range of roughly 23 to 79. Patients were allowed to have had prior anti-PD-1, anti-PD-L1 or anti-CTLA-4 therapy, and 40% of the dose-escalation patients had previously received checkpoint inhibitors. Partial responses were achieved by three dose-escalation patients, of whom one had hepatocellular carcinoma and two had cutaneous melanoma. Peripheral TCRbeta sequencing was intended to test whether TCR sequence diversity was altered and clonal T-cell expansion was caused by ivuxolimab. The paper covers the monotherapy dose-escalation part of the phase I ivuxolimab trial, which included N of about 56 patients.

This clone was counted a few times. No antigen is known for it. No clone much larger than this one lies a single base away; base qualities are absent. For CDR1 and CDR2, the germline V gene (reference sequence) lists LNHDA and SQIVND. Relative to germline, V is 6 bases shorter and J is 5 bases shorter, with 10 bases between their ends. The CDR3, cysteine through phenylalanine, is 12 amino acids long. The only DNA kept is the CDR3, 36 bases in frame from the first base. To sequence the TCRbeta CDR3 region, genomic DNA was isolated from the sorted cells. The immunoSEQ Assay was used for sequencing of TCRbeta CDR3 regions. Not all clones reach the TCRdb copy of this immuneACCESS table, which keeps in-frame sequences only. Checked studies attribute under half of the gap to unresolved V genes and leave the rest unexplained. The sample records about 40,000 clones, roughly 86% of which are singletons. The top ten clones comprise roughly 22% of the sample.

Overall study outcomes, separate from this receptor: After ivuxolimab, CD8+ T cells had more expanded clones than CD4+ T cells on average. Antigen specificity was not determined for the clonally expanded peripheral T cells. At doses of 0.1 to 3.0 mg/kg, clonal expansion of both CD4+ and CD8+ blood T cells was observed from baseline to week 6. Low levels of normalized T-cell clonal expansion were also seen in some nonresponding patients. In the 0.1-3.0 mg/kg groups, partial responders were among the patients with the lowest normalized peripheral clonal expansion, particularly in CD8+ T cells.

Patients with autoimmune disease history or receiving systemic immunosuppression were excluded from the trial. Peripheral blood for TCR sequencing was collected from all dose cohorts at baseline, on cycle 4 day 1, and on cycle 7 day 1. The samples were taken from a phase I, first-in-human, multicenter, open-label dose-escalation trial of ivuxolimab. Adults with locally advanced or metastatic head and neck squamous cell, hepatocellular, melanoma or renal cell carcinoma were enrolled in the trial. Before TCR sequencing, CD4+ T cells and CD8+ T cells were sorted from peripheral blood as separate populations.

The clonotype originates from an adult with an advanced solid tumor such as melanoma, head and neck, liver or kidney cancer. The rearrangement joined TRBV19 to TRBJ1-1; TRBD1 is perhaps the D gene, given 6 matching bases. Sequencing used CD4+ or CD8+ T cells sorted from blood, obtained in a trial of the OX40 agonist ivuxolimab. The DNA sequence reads TGTGCCAGTAGGTACAGGGAGACTGAAGCTTTCTTT. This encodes CASRYRETEAFF.